This T cell receptor (beta chain) was identified during a study of cytomegalovirus exposure and HLA in healthy donors. Study-level results: In a later analysis, HLA-C alleles had the fewest associated TCRs, DRB1 alleles the most. One variant, a missense change in DCLRE1C, was linked in a later analysis to TCR beta V- and J-gene trimming. Three CMV-associated chains proved CMV antigen-specific in vitro. Judged likely to be a sequencing artifact was a cluster of highly shared sequence variants.

The study ran its PCR with 60 Vbeta and 13 Jbeta primers. Only in-frame clones appear in the TCRdb table, and some are missing; sequencing was by immunoSEQ multiplex PCR. The repertoire has around 92,000 clones, around three quarters of them found once; the top ten carry approximately 8.4%. Germline V gene lookup returns CDR1 MNHEY and CDR2 SMNVEV (reference sequence). The CDR3 has 13 residues. Trimming removed 4 bases from V and 4 bases from J, with 10 bases in between. As to this clone: Its antigen is as yet unknown.

The TCR was taken from a human donor in good health. The rearrangement joins TRBV27 to TRBJ1-2; tentative D call: TRBD1 (6 bases). Specimen: PBMCs. This CDR3 is CASSYTGTYGYTF. CDR3 in DNA: TGTGCCAGCAGTTATACAGGGACCTATGGCTACACCTTC.